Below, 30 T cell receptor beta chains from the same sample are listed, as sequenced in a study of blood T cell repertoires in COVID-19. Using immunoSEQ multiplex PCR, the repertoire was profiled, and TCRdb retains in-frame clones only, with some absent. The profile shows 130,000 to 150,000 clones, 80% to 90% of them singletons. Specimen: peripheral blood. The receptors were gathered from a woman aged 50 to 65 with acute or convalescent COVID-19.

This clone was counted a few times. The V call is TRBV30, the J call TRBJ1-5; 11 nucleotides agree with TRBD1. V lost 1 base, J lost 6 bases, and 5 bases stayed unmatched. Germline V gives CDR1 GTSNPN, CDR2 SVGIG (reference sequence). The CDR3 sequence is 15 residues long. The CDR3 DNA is TGTGCCTGGAGTGGCCGGACAGGGGGCTCTCAGCCCCAGCATTTT. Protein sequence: CAWSGRTGGSQPQHF.

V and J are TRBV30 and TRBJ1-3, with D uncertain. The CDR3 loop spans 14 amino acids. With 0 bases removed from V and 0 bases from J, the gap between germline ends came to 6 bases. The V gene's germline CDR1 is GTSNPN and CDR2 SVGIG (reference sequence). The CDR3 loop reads CAWSVGSSGNTIYF. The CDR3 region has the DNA TGTGCCTGGAGTGTAGGGAGCTCTGGAAACACCATATATTTT.

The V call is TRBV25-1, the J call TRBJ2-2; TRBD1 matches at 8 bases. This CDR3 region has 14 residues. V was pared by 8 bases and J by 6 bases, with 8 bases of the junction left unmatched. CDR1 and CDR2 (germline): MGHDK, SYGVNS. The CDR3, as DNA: TGTGCCAGCGGGAGACAGGGGATTGCCGGGGAGCTGTTTTTT. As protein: CASGRQGIAGELFF.

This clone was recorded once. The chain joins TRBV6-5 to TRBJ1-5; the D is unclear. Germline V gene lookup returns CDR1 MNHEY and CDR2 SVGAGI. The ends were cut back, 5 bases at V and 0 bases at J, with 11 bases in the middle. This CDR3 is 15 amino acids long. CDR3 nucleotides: TGTGCCAGCAGTCGGACTCAAGATAGCAATCAGCCCCAGCATTTT. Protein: CASSRTQDSNQPQHF.

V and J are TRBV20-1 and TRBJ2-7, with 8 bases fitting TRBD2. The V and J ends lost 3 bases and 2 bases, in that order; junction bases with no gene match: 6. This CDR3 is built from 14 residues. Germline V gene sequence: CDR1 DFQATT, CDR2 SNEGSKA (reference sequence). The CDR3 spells CSASLREGPYEQYF. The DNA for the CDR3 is TGCAGTGCTAGTTTACGGGAGGGCCCCTACGAGCAGTACTTC.

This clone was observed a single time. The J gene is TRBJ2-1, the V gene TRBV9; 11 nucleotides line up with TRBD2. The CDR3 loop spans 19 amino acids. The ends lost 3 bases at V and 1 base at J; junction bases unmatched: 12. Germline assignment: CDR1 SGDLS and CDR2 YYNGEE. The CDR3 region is CASSAPPIAGGLSYNEQFF. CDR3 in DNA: TGTGCCAGCAGCGCCCCCCCCATAGCGGGGGGGCTTTCCTACAATGAGCAGTTCTTC. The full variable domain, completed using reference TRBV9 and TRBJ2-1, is DSGVTQTPKHLITATGQRVTLRCSPRSGDLSVYWYQQSLDQGLQFLIQYYNGEERAKGNILERFSAQQFPDLHSELNLSSLELGDSALYFCASSAPPIAGGLSYNEQFFGPGTRLTVL.

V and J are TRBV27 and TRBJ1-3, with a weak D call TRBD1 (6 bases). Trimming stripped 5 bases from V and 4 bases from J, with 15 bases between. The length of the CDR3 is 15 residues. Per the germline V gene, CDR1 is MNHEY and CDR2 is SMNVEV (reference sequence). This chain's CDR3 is CASSQDLGAGNTIYF. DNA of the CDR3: TGTGCCAGCAGTCAGGACCTGGGGGCCGGAAACACCATATATTTT.

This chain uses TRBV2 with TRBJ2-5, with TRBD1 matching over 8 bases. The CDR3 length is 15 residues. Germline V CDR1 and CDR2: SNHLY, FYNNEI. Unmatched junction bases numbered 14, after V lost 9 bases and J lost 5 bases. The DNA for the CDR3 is TGTGCCAGACAATTGTTTCAGGGGGCAGGGGAGACCCAGTACTTC. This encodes CARQLFQGAGETQYF.

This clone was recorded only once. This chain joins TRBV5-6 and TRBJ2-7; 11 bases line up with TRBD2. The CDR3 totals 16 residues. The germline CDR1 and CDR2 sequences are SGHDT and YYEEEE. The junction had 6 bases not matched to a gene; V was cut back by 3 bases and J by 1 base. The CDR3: CASSSLAGGNSYEQYF. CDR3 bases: TGTGCCAGCAGCTCTCTAGCGGGAGGTAATTCCTACGAGCAGTACTTC.

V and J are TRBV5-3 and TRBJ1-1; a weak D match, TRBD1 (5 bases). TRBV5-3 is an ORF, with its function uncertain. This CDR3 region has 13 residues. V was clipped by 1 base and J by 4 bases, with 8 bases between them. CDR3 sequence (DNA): TGTGCCAGAAGCTTGTGGGGGGGCACTGAAGCTTTCTTT. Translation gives CARSLWGGTEAFF.

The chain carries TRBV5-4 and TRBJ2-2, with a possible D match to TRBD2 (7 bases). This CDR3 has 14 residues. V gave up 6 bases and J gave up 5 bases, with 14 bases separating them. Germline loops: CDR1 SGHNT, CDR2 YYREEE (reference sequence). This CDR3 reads CASTSRGATGELFF. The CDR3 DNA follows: TGTGCCAGCACCTCCCGGGGGGCAACCGGGGAGCTGTTTTTT.

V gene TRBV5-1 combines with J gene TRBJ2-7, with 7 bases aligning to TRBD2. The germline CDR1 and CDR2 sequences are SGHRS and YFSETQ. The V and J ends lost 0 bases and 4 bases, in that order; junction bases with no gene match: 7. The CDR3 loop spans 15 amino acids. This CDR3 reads CASSLDSSGWYEQYF. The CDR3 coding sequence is TGCGCCAGCAGCTTGGATTCTAGCGGATGGTACGAGCAGTACTTC.

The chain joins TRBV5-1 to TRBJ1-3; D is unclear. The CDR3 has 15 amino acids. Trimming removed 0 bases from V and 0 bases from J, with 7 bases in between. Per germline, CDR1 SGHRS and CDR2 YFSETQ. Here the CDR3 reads CASSLVAHSGNTIYF. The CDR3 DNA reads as TGCGCCAGCAGCTTGGTGGCTCACTCTGGAAACACCATATATTTT.

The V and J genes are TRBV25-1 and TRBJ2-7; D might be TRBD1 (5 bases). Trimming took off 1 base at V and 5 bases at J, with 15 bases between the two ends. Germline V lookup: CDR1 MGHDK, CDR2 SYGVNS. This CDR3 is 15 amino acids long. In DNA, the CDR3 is TGTGCCAGCAGTGAATGGGGTCAGGGTAGCCACGAGCAGTACTTC. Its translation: CASSEWGQGSHEQYF.

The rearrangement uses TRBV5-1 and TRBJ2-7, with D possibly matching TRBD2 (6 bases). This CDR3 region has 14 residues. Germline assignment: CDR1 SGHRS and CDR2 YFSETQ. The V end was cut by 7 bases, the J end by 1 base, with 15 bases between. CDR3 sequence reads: CASGEAGLSYEQYF. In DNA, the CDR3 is TGCGCCAGCGGCGAAGCGGGCCTATCCTACGAGCAGTACTTC.

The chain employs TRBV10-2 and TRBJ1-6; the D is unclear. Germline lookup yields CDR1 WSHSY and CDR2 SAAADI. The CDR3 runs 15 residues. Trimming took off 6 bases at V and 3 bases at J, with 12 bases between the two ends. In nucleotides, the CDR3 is TGCGCCAGCAGCTTGGAGGGATTCTATAATTCACCCCTCCACTTT. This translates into CASSLEGFYNSPLHF.

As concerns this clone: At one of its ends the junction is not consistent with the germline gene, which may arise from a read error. Here the CDR3 DNA reads TGCGCCAGCAGCCAGGGGGTCGGGACAGGGCCCTTCTTC. Translating gives CASSQGVGTGPFF. The chain carries TRBV4-1 and TRBJ1-2, with 9 bases fitting TRBD1. Germline CDR1 MGHRA, CDR2 YSYEKL. CDR3 length: 13 amino acids.

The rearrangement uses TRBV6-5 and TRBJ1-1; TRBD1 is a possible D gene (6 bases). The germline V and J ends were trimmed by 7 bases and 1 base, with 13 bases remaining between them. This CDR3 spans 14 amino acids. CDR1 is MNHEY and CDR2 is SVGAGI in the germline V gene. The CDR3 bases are TGTGCCAGCACAAGCTACAGGGCGAACACTGAAGCTTTCTTT. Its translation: CASTSYRANTEAFF.

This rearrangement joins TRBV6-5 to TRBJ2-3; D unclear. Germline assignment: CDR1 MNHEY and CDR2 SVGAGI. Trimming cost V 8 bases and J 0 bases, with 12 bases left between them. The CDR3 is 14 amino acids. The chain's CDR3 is CASRHSTSTDTQYF. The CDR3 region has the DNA TGTGCCAGCCGACACAGTACTAGCACAGATACGCAGTATTTT.

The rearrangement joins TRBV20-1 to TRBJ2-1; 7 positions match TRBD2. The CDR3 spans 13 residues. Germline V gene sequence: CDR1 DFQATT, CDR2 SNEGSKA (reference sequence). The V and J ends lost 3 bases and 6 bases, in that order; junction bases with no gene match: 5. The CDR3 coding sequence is TGCAGTGCTAGTAGCGGGTTTAGCAATGAGCAGTTCTTC. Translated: CSASSGFSNEQFF.

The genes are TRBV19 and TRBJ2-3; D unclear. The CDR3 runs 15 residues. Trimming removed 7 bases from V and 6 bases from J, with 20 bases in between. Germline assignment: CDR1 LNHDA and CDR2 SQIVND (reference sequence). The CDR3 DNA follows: TGTGCCAGTACAAACGCTGGCAGGAACGAGGATACGCAGTATTTT. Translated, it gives CASTNAGRNEDTQYF. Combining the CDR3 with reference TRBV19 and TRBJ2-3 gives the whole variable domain DGGITQSPKYLFRKEGQNVTLSCEQNLNHDAMYWYRQDPGQGLRLIYYSQIVNDFQKGDIAEGYSVSREKKESFPLTVTSAQKNPTAFYLCASTNAGRNEDTQYFGPGTRLTVL.

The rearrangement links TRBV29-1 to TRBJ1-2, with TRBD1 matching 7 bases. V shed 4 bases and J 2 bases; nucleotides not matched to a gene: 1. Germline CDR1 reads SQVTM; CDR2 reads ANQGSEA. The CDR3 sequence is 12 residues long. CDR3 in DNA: TGCAGCGTTGTCAGGGGGAACTATGGCTACACCTTC. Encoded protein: CSVVRGNYGYTF.

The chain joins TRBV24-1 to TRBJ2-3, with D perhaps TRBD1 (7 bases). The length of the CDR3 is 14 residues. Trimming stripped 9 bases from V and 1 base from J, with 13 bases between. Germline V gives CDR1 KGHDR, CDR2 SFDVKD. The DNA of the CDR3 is TGTGCCACCCACGGAGGGGGCGGCACAGATACGCAGTATTTT. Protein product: CATHGGGGTDTQYF.

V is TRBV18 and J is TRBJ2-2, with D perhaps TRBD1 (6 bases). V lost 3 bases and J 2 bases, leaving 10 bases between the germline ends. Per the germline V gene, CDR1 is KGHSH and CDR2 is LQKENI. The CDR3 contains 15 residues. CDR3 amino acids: CASSPWDTNTGELFF. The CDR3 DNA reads TGTGCCAGCTCACCTTGGGACACCAACACCGGGGAGCTGTTTTTT.

Here the CDR3 reads CAISENTGYEQYF. CDR3 coding DNA: TGTGCCATCAGTGAGAATACAGGCTACGAGCAGTACTTC. The chain carries TRBV10-3 and TRBJ2-7; maybe TRBD1 (5 bases). The CDR3 runs to 13 residues. The germline CDR1 and CDR2 sequences are ENHRY and SYGVKD. V was pared by 2 bases and J by 3 bases, with 8 bases between.

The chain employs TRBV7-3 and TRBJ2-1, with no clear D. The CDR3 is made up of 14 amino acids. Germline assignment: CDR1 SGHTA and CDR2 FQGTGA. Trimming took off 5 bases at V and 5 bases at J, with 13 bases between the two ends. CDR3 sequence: CASSLFPINNEQFF. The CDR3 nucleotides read TGTGCCAGCAGCCTCTTCCCTATCAACAATGAGCAGTTCTTC.

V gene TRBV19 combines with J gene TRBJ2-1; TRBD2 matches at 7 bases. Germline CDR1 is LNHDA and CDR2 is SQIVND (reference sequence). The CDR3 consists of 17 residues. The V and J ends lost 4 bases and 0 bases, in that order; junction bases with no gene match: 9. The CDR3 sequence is CASSKWDYLSSYNEQFF. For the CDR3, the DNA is TGTGCCAGTAGTAAGTGGGACTATCTTAGCTCCTACAATGAGCAGTTCTTC.

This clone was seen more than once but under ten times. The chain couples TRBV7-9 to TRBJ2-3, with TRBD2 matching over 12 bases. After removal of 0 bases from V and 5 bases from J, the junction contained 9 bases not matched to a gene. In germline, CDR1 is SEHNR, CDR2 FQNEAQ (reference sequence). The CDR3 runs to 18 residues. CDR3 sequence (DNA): TGTGCCAGCAGCTTAGCGAAGCTAGCGGGGGGGCATGAAGATACGCAGTATTTT. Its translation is CASSLAKLAGGHEDTQYF.

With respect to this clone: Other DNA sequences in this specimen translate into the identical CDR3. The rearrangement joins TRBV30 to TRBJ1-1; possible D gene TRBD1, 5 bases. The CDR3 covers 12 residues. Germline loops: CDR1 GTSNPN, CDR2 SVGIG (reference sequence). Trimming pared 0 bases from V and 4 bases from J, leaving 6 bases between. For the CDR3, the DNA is TGTGCCTGGAGTGTGGGGGGCACTGAAGCTTTCTTT. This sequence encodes CAWSVGGTEAFF.

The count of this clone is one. The CDR3 bases are TGTGCCTGGAGTGAGGACAGGGGGCCCAGGGACGAGCAGTACTTC. It yields the protein CAWSEDRGPRDEQYF. V gene TRBV30 combines with J gene TRBJ2-7; 11 bases agree with TRBD1. Trimming took 1 base from V and 5 from J; bases not matched to a gene: 7. The germline gives CDR1 GTSNPN, CDR2 SVGIG (reference sequence). This CDR3 is 15 amino acids long.